Listed below are T cell receptor beta chains from one sample, sequenced in a study of blood T cell repertoires in COVID-19. Method: immunoSEQ multiplex PCR; TCRdb's copy keeps in-frame clones and lacks some. The table records about 370,000 clones, 85% to 90% of them present only once. The specimen was PBMCs or T cells enriched from blood (not recorded which). These receptors were collected from a woman aged 25 to 39 who had recovered from COVID-19. Both conserved end residues are part of each CDR3. Each record gives: CDR3 DNA, CDR3 protein, J gene, V gene, clone size, D gene. The D gene is left open where the match is weak. Some rows have no size entry. The others give once, few or many, or a class for an expanded clone.

cdr3_nt: TGTGCCAGCAGGGACGGACAGGGGGCGGTAAATGAGCAGTTCTTC; cdr3_aa: CASRDGQGAVNEQFF; j_call: TRBJ2-1; v_call: TRBV5-4; clone_size: -; d_call: TRBD1
cdr3_nt: TGTGCCAGTAGCGGGTCTAGCGGGAGGCCCCAGGCTACCCGATCATACTCCTACGAGCAGTACTTC; cdr3_aa: CASSGSSGRPQATRSYSYEQYF; j_call: TRBJ2-7; v_call: TRBV19; clone_size: -; d_call: TRBD2
cdr3_nt: TGTGCCAGTAAGGGGACAGGGTTCATCTATGGCTACACCTTC; cdr3_aa: CASKGTGFIYGYTF; j_call: TRBJ1-2; v_call: TRBV19; clone_size: -; d_call: TRBD1
cdr3_nt: TGTGCCAGCAGCTTAGCAGCAGGGCTTTACCAAGAGACCCAGTACTTC; cdr3_aa: CASSLAAGLYQETQYF; j_call: TRBJ2-5; v_call: TRBV7-2; clone_size: -; d_call: -
cdr3_nt: TGTGCCAGCTCACCTCGGACAGGTGGGGATAATTCACCCCTCCACTTT; cdr3_aa: CASSPRTGGDNSPLHF; j_call: TRBJ1-6; v_call: TRBV18; clone_size: -; d_call: TRBD1
cdr3_nt: TGTGCCAGCAGTGAAACAGGGGGCCCCACTGAAGCTTTCTTT; cdr3_aa: CASSETGGPTEAFF; j_call: TRBJ1-1; v_call: TRBV6-1; clone_size: -; d_call: TRBD1
cdr3_nt: TGTGCCAGCAGTCCCCCGAACCTATATACCCGACAGGGGGTATCAGCTTTCTTT; cdr3_aa: CASSPPNLYTRQGVSAFF; j_call: TRBJ1-1; v_call: TRBV7-2; clone_size: -; d_call: TRBD1
cdr3_nt: TGTGCCAGCAGTCGCGGGGGCGGGGAGCTGTTTTTT; cdr3_aa: CASSRGGGELFF; j_call: TRBJ2-2; v_call: TRBV12-3/TRBV12-4; clone_size: -; d_call: TRBD2
cdr3_nt: TGTGCCAGCAGTGCCACCGTTGAGGGCTCCTACAATGAGCAGTTCTTC; cdr3_aa: CASSATVEGSYNEQFF; j_call: TRBJ2-1; v_call: TRBV6-1; clone_size: -; d_call: -
cdr3_nt: TGCAGCGTTGAAGGCTCGGGACTAGTTGCAGATACGCAGTATTTT; cdr3_aa: CSVEGSGLVADTQYF; j_call: TRBJ2-3; v_call: TRBV29-1; clone_size: -; d_call: TRBD2
cdr3_nt: TGTGCCAGCAGCTCGAGGGGGGGACTTTCCTACGAGCAGTACTTC; cdr3_aa: CASSSRGGLSYEQYF; j_call: TRBJ2-7; v_call: TRBV7-3; clone_size: -; d_call: -
cdr3_nt: TGTGCCAGTACCCGGACAGGGAAAGGGTTGGTTCGCAATCAGCCCCAGCATTTT; cdr3_aa: CASTRTGKGLVRNQPQHF; j_call: TRBJ1-5; v_call: TRBV28; clone_size: -; d_call: TRBD1
cdr3_nt: TGCGCCAGCAGCTTGGACGGATCCGGGACTAGCGGGATACAAGAGACCCAGTACTTC; cdr3_aa: CASSLDGSGTSGIQETQYF; j_call: TRBJ2-5; v_call: TRBV5-1; clone_size: -; d_call: TRBD2
cdr3_nt: TGTGCCAGCAGTTCGGGCAGCGGCTCTGGAAACACCATATATTTT; cdr3_aa: CASSSGSGSGNTIYF; j_call: TRBJ1-3; v_call: TRBV6-5; clone_size: -; d_call: -
cdr3_nt: TGTGCCAGTAGTATTCCTGGCGCAGGGGGAGGCAATGAAAAACTGTTTTTT; cdr3_aa: CASSIPGAGGGNEKLFF; j_call: TRBJ1-4; v_call: TRBV19; clone_size: -; d_call: TRBD1
cdr3_nt: TGTGCCAGCAGCGTAGCTCCTAGAGACCCAGATGCTTATGGCTACACCTTC; cdr3_aa: CASSVAPRDPDAYGYTF; j_call: TRBJ1-2; v_call: TRBV9; clone_size: once; d_call: -
cdr3_nt: TGTGCCTGGACGGGGGGGGGCGAGCAGTACTTC; cdr3_aa: CAWTGGGEQYF; j_call: TRBJ2-7; v_call: TRBV30; clone_size: -; d_call: TRBD2
cdr3_nt: TGTGCCAGCAGCCCCGGCAGGGGGTGGACTGAAGCTTTCTTT; cdr3_aa: CASSPGRGWTEAFF; j_call: TRBJ1-1; v_call: TRBV5-6; clone_size: -; d_call: TRBD1
cdr3_nt: TGTGCCTGGAGCCCAGGACTAGCGGGGGGATTGCGGGATGAGCAGTTCTTC; cdr3_aa: CAWSPGLAGGLRDEQFF; j_call: TRBJ2-1; v_call: TRBV30; clone_size: once; d_call: TRBD2
cdr3_nt: TGTGCCAGCAGCTTAGCAGCGGGAGTATTGAATGAGCAGTTCTTC; cdr3_aa: CASSLAAGVLNEQFF; j_call: TRBJ2-1; v_call: TRBV7-3; clone_size: -; d_call: TRBD2
cdr3_nt: TGTGCCAGCAGCTTAAGGGAACAGGGGGACACTGAAGCTTTCTTT; cdr3_aa: CASSLREQGDTEAFF; j_call: TRBJ1-1; v_call: TRBV7-8; clone_size: -; d_call: TRBD1
cdr3_nt: TGTGCCAGCAGTTACTCTCAGGGGTCCACTGAAGCTTTCTTT; cdr3_aa: CASSYSQGSTEAFF; j_call: TRBJ1-1; v_call: TRBV6-2/TRBV6-3; clone_size: -; d_call: -
cdr3_nt: TGTGCCAGCACCCCAATCGGGGGGGCCGGTCAGCCCCAGCATTTT; cdr3_aa: CASTPIGGAGQPQHF; j_call: TRBJ1-5; v_call: TRBV27; clone_size: -; d_call: -
cdr3_nt: TGTGCCAGTAGTGACAGGCCACTCTCTGGCTACACCTTC; cdr3_aa: CASSDRPLSGYTF; j_call: TRBJ1-2; v_call: TRBV19; clone_size: once; d_call: -
cdr3_nt: TGTGCCAGTAGTACGACAGGGTCCGTCACCGGGGAGCTGTTTTTT; cdr3_aa: CASSTTGSVTGELFF; j_call: TRBJ2-2; v_call: TRBV19; clone_size: -; d_call: TRBD1
cdr3_nt: TGTGCCAGCTCACCACCGTCCCAGGGGGGTTACGAGCAGTACTTC; cdr3_aa: CASSPPSQGGYEQYF; j_call: TRBJ2-7; v_call: TRBV18; clone_size: -; d_call: -
cdr3_nt: TGTGCCAGCTCACCACGCGGACAGGGGTACTACGAGCAGTACTTC; cdr3_aa: CASSPRGQGYYEQYF; j_call: TRBJ2-7; v_call: TRBV18; clone_size: -; d_call: TRBD1
cdr3_nt: TGTGCCAGCAGTTATTGGGACAGCCAAGAGACCCAGTACTTC; cdr3_aa: CASSYWDSQETQYF; j_call: TRBJ2-5; v_call: TRBV6-5; clone_size: -; d_call: TRBD1
cdr3_nt: TGTGCCATCAGGGCAGGGGTGAAATCACCCCTCCACTTT; cdr3_aa: CAIRAGVKSPLHF; j_call: TRBJ1-6; v_call: TRBV10-3; clone_size: -; d_call: -
cdr3_nt: TGTGCCAGCAGGGACACCCTCGCGGCTTTCTTT; cdr3_aa: CASRDTLAAFF; j_call: TRBJ1-1; v_call: TRBV6-6; clone_size: -; d_call: -
cdr3_nt: TGTGCCATCACCCCGGGGGTTAGAGAGACCCAGTACTTC; cdr3_aa: CAITPGVRETQYF; j_call: TRBJ2-5; v_call: TRBV10-3; clone_size: -; d_call: -
cdr3_nt: TGTGCCTGGAGTGTAGGCACAGGGAGTTCGACAGATACGCAGTATTTT; cdr3_aa: CAWSVGTGSSTDTQYF; j_call: TRBJ2-3; v_call: TRBV30; clone_size: -; d_call: -
cdr3_nt: TGTGCCAGCAGCCCCAGATTCCGGGAGATCTCTGGAAACACCATATATTTT; cdr3_aa: CASSPRFREISGNTIYF; j_call: TRBJ1-3; v_call: TRBV9; clone_size: -; d_call: -
cdr3_nt: TGTGCCAGCATAGCCGGGACAGCCTACAATGAGCAGTTCTTC; cdr3_aa: CASIAGTAYNEQFF; j_call: TRBJ2-1; v_call: TRBV7-8; clone_size: -; d_call: TRBD1
cdr3_nt: TGTGCCAGCATTTTCCGGGATTTTAATTCACCCCTCCACTTT; cdr3_aa: CASIFRDFNSPLHF; j_call: TRBJ1-6; v_call: TRBV6-5; clone_size: -; d_call: -
cdr3_nt: TGCAGCGTTGTTTGGCGGAAAGTAACTCTCGGCTCTGGGGCCAACGTCCTGACTTTC; cdr3_aa: CSVVWRKVTLGSGANVLTF; j_call: TRBJ2-6; v_call: TRBV29-1; clone_size: -; d_call: -